These 14 T cell receptor beta chains were sequenced from one sample in a study of early T cells in non-severe SARS-CoV-2 infection. TCRdb used MiXCR to reprocess the 5' RACE reads, holding one entry per CDR3 protein. The sample yields some 28,000 distinct CDR3 sequences, about 10% seen once. The sequencing sample was made of whole blood. These receptors came from an adult who was a healthcare worker with PCR-confirmed SARS-CoV-2 infection or an uninfected control (not recorded which).

This clonotype was recorded a few times. This chain connects TRBV20-1 to TRBJ2-4, with a tentative D call TRBD2 (6 bases). The V end was cut by 3 bases, the J end by 4 bases, with 16 bases between. There are 15 residues in the CDR3. Germline assignment: CDR1 DFQATT and CDR2 SNEGSKA (reference sequence). CDR3 loop: CSASSGGVPKNIQYF. CDR3 nucleotide sequence: TGCAGTGCTAGCTCAGGCGGGGTACCTAAAAACATTCAGTACTTC.

This clonotype was observed at least ten times. The chain combines TRBV10-3 with TRBJ2-7, with D hard to call. V lost 8 bases to trimming and J lost 5 bases, with 10 bases between them. This CDR3 has 11 residues. Germline CDR1 is ENHRY and CDR2 is SYGVKD. CDR3 region: CAIGRANEQYF. CDR3 DNA: TGTGCCATCGGCCGGGCCAACGAGCAGTACTTC.

This clonotype was picked up a small number of times. The chain employs TRBV7-7 and TRBJ2-7; possibly TRBD2 for D (5 bases). Trimming left V 0 bases short and J 4 bases short, with 7 bases between. The CDR3 loop spans 13 amino acids. Germline V gives CDR1 SSHAT, CDR2 FNYEAQ (reference sequence). In DNA, the CDR3 is TGTGCCAGCAGCTTAGCCGGCGGGTACGAGCAGTACTTC. Its translation: CASSLAGGYEQYF. Complete variable domain (other parts from reference TRBV7-7 and TRBJ2-7): GAGVSQSPRYKVTKRGQDVTLRCDPISSHATLYWYQQALGQGPEFLTYFNYEAQPDKSGLPSDRFSAERPEGSISTLTIQRTEQRDSAMYRCASSLAGGYEQYFGPGTRLTVT.

This clonotype was observed many times. The rearrangement joins TRBV6-5 to TRBJ2-7; 7 positions agree with TRBD1. V trimming: 5 bases; J trimming: 0 bases; junction bases outside the gene matches: 10. Germline CDR1 and CDR2: MNHEY and SVGAGI. This CDR3 is built from 16 residues. CDR3 residues: CASSTKTGSPSYEQYF. Written as DNA, the CDR3 is TGTGCCAGCAGTACTAAGACAGGGTCCCCCTCCTACGAGCAGTACTTC.

This clonotype was detected ten times or more. The rearrangement links TRBV19 to TRBJ2-7; D is unclear. This CDR3 spans 15 amino acids. Trimming removed 2 bases from V and 0 bases from J, with 11 bases in between. The germline V gene encodes CDR1 LNHDA and CDR2 SQIVND (reference sequence). This CDR3 reads CASSISAASSYEQYF. CDR3 nucleotides: TGTGCCAGTAGTATATCTGCAGCAAGCTCCTACGAGCAGTACTTC.

A few counts support this clonotype. This chain uses TRBV5-1 with TRBJ2-2, with D maybe TRBD1 (6 bases). V lost 0 bases to trimming and J lost 5 bases, with 11 bases between them. The CDR3 is 15 amino acids. Germline CDR1 is SGHRS and CDR2 is YFSETQ. The CDR3 nucleotides are TGCGCCAGCAGCTTGGAGGCAGGGGAGACCGGGGAGCTGTTTTTT. This encodes CASSLEAGETGELFF.

The chain recombines TRBV30 with TRBJ2-1; TRBD2 matches at 13 bases. Trimming took 0 bases from V and 7 from J; bases not matched to a gene: 9. The germline V gene has CDR1 GTSNPN and CDR2 SVGIG (reference sequence). CDR3 length equals 17 residues. CDR3 amino acids: CAWSVPTSGGAGNEQFF. The CDR3 DNA reads TGTGCCTGGAGTGTACCCACTAGCGGGGGGGCCGGTAATGAGCAGTTCTTC.

This clonotype appeared many times. CDR3 bases: TGTGCCAGTAGTACCGGACCCGTTGGATATGGCTACACCTTC. Its translation is CASSTGPVGYGYTF. The J gene is TRBJ1-2, the V gene TRBV19; D remains ambiguous. The CDR3 runs 14 residues. The V gene's germline CDR1 is LNHDA and CDR2 SQIVND (reference sequence). The germline V and J ends were trimmed by 4 bases and 5 bases, with 14 bases remaining between them.

This clonotype was counted at least ten times. This sequence joins TRBV18 and TRBJ1-2, with TRBD1 identical over 9 bases. The germline gives CDR1 KGHSH, CDR2 LQKENI. The CDR3 spans 13 residues. V was pared by 6 bases and J by 2 bases, with 1 base of the junction left unmatched. As DNA, the CDR3 is TGTGCCAGCTCTGGACAGGGGAACTATGGCTACACCTTC. As protein: CASSGQGNYGYTF.

The J gene is TRBJ1-4, the V gene TRBV12-3 or TRBV12-4; no firm D call. Trimming took 0 bases from V and 5 from J, leaving 4 bases between them. The CDR3 extends over 13 amino acids. The CDR3 sequence is CASSLARNEKLFF. Written as DNA, the CDR3 is TGTGCCAGCAGTTTAGCCAGAAATGAAAAACTGTTTTTT.

This clonotype has ten or more counts. The chain combines TRBV29-1 with TRBJ2-7; 10 bases fit TRBD1. The ends lost 0 bases at V and 2 bases at J; junction bases unmatched: 4. The germline CDR1 and CDR2 sequences are SQVTM and ANQGSEA. The CDR3 loop spans 15 amino acids. The DNA for the CDR3 is TGCAGCGTTGAAGAGGGGGACAGGGGCGCCTACGAGCAGTACTTC. Encoded protein: CSVEEGDRGAYEQYF.

This clonotype was found many times. The chain is built from TRBV29-1 and TRBJ1-4; 9 bases are shared with TRBD1. The CDR3 is 14 amino acids. Per germline, CDR1 SQVTM and CDR2 ANQGSEA. V shed 6 bases and J 2 bases; nucleotides not matched to a gene: 4. CDR3 coding DNA: TGCAGCGTCCATACAGGGGGCACTAATGAAAAACTGTTTTTT. This codes for CSVHTGGTNEKLFF.

This clonotype was counted many times. The V gene is TRBV5-1, the J gene TRBJ2-2; weak D call: TRBD2 (5 bases). The germline CDR1 and CDR2 sequences are SGHRS and YFSETQ. V lost 5 bases to trimming and J lost 0 bases, with 8 bases between them. This CDR3 region has 14 residues. CDR3 nucleotides: TGCGCCAGCAGATTGAGGGCGAACACCGGGGAGCTGTTTTTT. It specifies CASRLRANTGELFF.

This clonotype appeared many times. J is TRBJ1-3 and V is TRBV6-5; TRBD1 might be the D (5 bases). Germline V gives CDR1 MNHEY, CDR2 SVGAGI. This CDR3 comprises 15 residues. V lost 6 bases and J lost 0, with 12 bases in between. CDR3 coding DNA: TGTGCCAGCAGCCGACCGGGGCTCTCTGGAAACACCATATATTTT. Protein: CASSRPGLSGNTIYF.